A single sample is the source of the 13 T cell receptor beta chains below, sequenced in a study of cytomegalovirus exposure and HLA in healthy donors. The assay was immunoSEQ multiplex PCR, and TCRdb's table has in-frame clones only and misses some. The sample comprises hundreds of thousands of clones, approximately 90% of which are singletons, and 2% to 3% rests with the top ten. Sequencing used PBMCs. The receptors stem from a man aged 18 to 35 in good health and CMV-seronegative.

The chain employs TRBV4-1 and TRBJ2-1; 7 bases match TRBD2. The V and J ends lost 1 base and 8 bases, in that order; junction bases with no gene match: 11. The CDR3 loop spans 16 amino acids. Germline V gene lookup returns CDR1 MGHRA and CDR2 YSYEKL. For the CDR3, the DNA is TGCGCCAGCAGCCAAGTAGTCCCTAGCGGATGGGATGAGCAGTTCTTC. Translation gives CASSQVVPSGWDEQFF.

This clone occurred a few times. This rearrangement joins TRBV2 to TRBJ1-1; TRBD1 matches at 12 bases. V was clipped by 5 bases and J by 10 bases; unmatched bases: 5. Germline V gene data show CDR1 as SNHLY and CDR2 as FYNNEI. CDR3 length equals 13 residues. The CDR3 reads CASSLGQGAGAFF. The CDR3 bases are TGTGCCAGCAGTTTGGGACAGGGGGCTGGAGCTTTCTTT. Supplemented by reference TRBV2 and TRBJ1-1, the full variable domain reads EPEVTQTPSHQVTQMGQEVILRCVPISNHLYFYWYRQILGQKVEFLVSFYNNEISEKSEIFDDQFSVERPDGSNFTLKIRSTKLEDSAMYFCASSLGQGAGAFFGQGTRLTVV.

CDR3 DNA sequence: TGTGCCAGCAGCTTAACAGACCTTTCCTACAATGAGCAGTTCTTC. Protein sequence: CASSLTDLSYNEQFF. The chain combines TRBV7-2 with TRBJ2-1; unclear D gene. The CDR3 sequence is 15 residues long. CDR1 SGHTA and CDR2 FQGNSA come from the germline V gene. The V end lost 2 bases, the J end lost 1 base, and 9 bases lay between the germline ends.

The chain recombines TRBV5-1 with TRBJ2-2, with 8 bases fitting TRBD1. V was clipped by 3 bases and J by 0 bases; unmatched bases: 1. Per germline, CDR1 SGHRS and CDR2 YFSETQ. There are 15 residues in the CDR3. The CDR3 here is CASSSDRANTGELFF. CDR3 nucleotides: TGCGCCAGCAGCTCGGACAGGGCGAACACCGGGGAGCTGTTTTTT.

The chain uses TRBV2 and TRBJ2-3; possible D gene TRBD2, 5 bases. Germline lookup yields CDR1 SNHLY and CDR2 FYNNEI. Trimming took off 3 bases at V and 6 bases at J, with 7 bases between the two ends. The CDR3 is 12 amino acids. The CDR3 loop is CASSERTDTQYF. DNA of the CDR3: TGTGCCAGCAGTGAGCGGACTGATACGCAGTATTTT.

The chain couples TRBV27 to TRBJ2-1; TRBD2 matches at 8 bases. The CDR3 covers 13 residues. Trimming took 5 bases from V and 6 from J; bases not matched to a gene: 3. CDR1 is MNHEY, CDR2 SMNVEV, per germline (reference sequence). The CDR3 sequence is CASSIGTSNEQFF. The DNA of the CDR3 is TGTGCCAGCAGTATCGGGACTAGCAATGAGCAGTTCTTC.

This clone occurred once. The rearrangement links TRBV7-6 to TRBJ2-2; 12 positions agree with TRBD1. The ends lost 1 base at V and 6 bases at J; junction bases unmatched: 6. Per germline, CDR1 SGHVS and CDR2 FNYEAQ. The CDR3 contains 17 residues. The CDR3 is CASSLVMGQGASGELFF. The CDR3 bases are TGTGCCAGCAGCTTAGTAATGGGACAGGGGGCTTCCGGGGAGCTGTTTTTT. The full variable domain, in which reference TRBV7-6 and TRBJ2-2 provide the parts outside the CDR3, is GAGVSQSPRYKVTKRGQDVALRCDPISGHVSLYWYRQALGQGPEFLTYFNYEAQQDKSGLPNDRFSAERPEGSISTLTIQRTEQRDSAMYRCASSLVMGQGASGELFFGEGSRLTVL.

CDR3 residues: CASSLSSGGGTDTQYF. The CDR3 coding sequence is TGTGCCAGCAGCTTATCTAGCGGTGGAGGCACAGATACGCAGTATTTT. The genes are TRBV7-2 and TRBJ2-3; 7 bases map to TRBD2. The ends lost 2 bases at V and 1 base at J; junction bases unmatched: 6. The CDR3 covers 16 residues. Germline-derived CDR1 and CDR2 are SGHTA and FQGNSA.

This sequence joins TRBV5-4 and TRBJ1-4; TRBD1 matches 7 bases. The CDR3 length is 15 residues. The trim removed 1 base at V and 5 bases at J, leaving 5 bases unmatched. Germline V gene lookup returns CDR1 SGHNT and CDR2 YYREEE (reference sequence). CDR3 region: CASSLFGTENEKLFF. The CDR3 DNA sequence: TGTGCCAGCAGCTTGTTCGGGACAGAAAATGAAAAACTGTTTTTT.

The chain recombines TRBV18 with TRBJ2-5; the D is unclear. This CDR3 region has 12 residues. The V and J ends lost 2 bases and 5 bases respectively, with 6 bases between them. Germline V gene data show CDR1 as KGHSH and CDR2 as LQKENI. The CDR3 DNA follows: TGTGCCAGCTCACCAGCCCGGGAGACCCAGTACTTC. Translating it yields CASSPARETQYF.

This clone was observed a few times. The chain couples TRBV28 to TRBJ1-6; 11 nucleotides match TRBD1. The CDR3 extends over 15 amino acids. The junction had 4 bases not matched to a gene; V was cut back by 4 bases and J by 8 bases. CDR1 is MDHEN and CDR2 is SYDVKM in the germline V gene. The CDR3 DNA reads as TGTGCCAGCAGTTGGGAGGACAGGGGGCATTCACCCCTCCACTTT. This gives the protein CASSWEDRGHSPLHF.

The chain recombines TRBV9 with TRBJ2-2; 8 bases are shared with TRBD2. Germline V gene sequence: CDR1 SGDLS, CDR2 YYNGEE. There are 15 residues in the CDR3. V gave up 2 bases and J gave up 7 bases; unmatched junction bases: 7. CDR3 DNA sequence: TGTGCCAGCAGCGTCCAGCGGGAGTGGAACGGGGAGCTGTTTTTT. Amino acids: CASSVQREWNGELFF.

This clone has at least ten counts. The V and J genes are TRBV5-1 and TRBJ2-5; 8 nucleotides agree with TRBD1. In germline, CDR1 is SGHRS, CDR2 YFSETQ. The CDR3 has 15 amino acids. J was trimmed by 5 bases and V by 4 bases; bases with no gene match: 10. The CDR3 DNA reads as TGCGCCAGCAGCGAGGCCGCAGGGGGCGGGGAGACCCAGTACTTC. Its translation: CASSEAAGGGETQYF.